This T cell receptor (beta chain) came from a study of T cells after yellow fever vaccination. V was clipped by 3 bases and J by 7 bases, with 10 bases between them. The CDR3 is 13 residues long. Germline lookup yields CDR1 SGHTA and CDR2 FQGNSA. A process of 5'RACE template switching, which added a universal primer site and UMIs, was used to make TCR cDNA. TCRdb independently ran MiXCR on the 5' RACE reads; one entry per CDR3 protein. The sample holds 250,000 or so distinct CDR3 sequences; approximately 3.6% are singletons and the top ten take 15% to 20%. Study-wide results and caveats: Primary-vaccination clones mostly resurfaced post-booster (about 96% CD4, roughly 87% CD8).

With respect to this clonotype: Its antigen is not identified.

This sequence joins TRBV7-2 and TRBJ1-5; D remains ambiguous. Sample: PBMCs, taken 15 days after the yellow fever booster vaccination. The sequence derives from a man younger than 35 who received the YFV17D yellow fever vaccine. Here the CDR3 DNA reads TGTGCCAGCAGCTTGTCCAATTTGCAGCCCCAGCATTTT. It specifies CASSLSNLQPQHF.